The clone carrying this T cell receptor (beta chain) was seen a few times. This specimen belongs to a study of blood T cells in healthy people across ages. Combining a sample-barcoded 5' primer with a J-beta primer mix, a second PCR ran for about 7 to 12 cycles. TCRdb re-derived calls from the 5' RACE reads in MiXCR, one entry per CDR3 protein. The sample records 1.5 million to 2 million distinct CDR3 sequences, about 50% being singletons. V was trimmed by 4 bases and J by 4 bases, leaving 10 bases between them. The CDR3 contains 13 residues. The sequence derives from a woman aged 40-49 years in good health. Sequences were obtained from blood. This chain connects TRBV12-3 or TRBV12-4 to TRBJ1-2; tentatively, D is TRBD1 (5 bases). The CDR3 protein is CASSSNGGYGYTF. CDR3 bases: TGTGCCAGCAGTTCCAACGGGGGCTATGGCTACACCTTC.